The clone carrying this TCR beta chain was counted a single time. This entry belongs to a study of memory CD4+ T cells and cytomegalovirus serostatus. V was clipped by 1 base and J by 4 bases, with 14 bases between them. There are 15 residues in the CDR3. Germline CDR1 is GTSNPN and CDR2 is SVGIG (reference sequence). Using immunoSEQ multiplex PCR, the repertoire was profiled, and TCRdb retains in-frame clones only, with some absent. The repertoire holds 55,000 to 65,000 clones, with roughly 81% as singletons. Single viable CD3+CD4+CD8-CD45RO+ cells were sorted as the memory CD4+ T cells. The sequencing input was memory CD4+ T cells from blood. V gene TRBV30 combines with J gene TRBJ1-5, with D uncertain. The receptor was derived from an adult in good health and CMV-seronegative. CDR3 bases: TGTGCCTGGAGTGGAGAAGGTTTGCTAAATCAGCCCCAGCATTTT. Residues: CAWSGEGLLNQPQHF. The complete variable domain, with remaining parts taken from reference TRBV30 and TRBJ1-5, reads SQTIHQWPATLVQPVGSPLSLECTVEGTSNPNLYWYRQAAGRGLQLLFYSVGIGQISSEVPQNLSASRPQDRQFILSSKKLLLSDSGFYLCAWSGEGLLNQPQHFGDGTRLSIL.